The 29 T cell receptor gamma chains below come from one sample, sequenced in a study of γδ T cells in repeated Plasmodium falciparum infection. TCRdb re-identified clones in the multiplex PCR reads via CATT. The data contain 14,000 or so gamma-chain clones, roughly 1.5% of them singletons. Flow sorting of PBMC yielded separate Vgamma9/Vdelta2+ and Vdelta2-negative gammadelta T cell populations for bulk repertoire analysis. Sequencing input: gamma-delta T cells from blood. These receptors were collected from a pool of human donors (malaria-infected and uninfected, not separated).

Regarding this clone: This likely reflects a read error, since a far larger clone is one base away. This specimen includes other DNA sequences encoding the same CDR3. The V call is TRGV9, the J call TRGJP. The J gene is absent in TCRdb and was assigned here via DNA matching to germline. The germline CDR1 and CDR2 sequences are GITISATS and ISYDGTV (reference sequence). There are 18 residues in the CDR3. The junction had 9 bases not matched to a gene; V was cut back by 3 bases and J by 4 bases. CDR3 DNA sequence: TGTGCCTTGTGGGAGTCCAACCCACAAGAGTTGGGCAAAAAAATCAAGGTATTT. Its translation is CALWESNPQELGKKIKVF.

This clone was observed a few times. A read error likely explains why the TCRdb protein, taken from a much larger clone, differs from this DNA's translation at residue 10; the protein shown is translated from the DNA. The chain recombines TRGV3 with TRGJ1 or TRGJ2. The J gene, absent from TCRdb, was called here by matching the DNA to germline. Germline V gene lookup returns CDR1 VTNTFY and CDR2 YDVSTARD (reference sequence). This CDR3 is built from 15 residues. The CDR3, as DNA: TGTGCCACCTGGGACAGGCAGGGGAATAATTATAAGAAACTCTTT. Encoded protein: CATWDRQGNNYKKLF.

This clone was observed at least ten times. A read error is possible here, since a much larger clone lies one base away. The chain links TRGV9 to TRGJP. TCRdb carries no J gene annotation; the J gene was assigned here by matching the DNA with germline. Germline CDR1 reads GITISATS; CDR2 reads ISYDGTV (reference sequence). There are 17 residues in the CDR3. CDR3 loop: CALWEGSKELGKKIKVF. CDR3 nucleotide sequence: TGTGCCTTGTGGGAGGGGTCTAAAGAGCTGGGCAAAAAAATCAAGGTATTT.

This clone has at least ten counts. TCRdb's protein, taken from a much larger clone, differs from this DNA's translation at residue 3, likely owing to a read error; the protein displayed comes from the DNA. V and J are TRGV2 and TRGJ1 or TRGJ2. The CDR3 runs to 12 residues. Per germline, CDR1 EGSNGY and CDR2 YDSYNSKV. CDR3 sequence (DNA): TGTGCCGCCTGGGACGGGCATCATAAGAAACTCTTT. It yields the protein CAAWDGHHKKLF.

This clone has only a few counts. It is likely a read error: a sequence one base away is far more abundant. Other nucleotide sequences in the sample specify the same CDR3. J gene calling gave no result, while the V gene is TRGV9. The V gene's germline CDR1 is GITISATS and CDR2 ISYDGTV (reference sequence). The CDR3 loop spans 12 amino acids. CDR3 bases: TGTGCCTTGTGGGAGGTAAAGAATAAGAAACTCTTC. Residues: CALWEVKNKKLF.

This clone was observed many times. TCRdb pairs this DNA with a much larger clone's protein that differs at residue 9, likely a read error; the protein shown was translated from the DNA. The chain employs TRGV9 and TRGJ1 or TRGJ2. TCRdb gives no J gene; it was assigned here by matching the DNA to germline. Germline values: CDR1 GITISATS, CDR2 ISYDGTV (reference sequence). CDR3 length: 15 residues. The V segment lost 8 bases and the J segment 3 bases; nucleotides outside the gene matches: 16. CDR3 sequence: CALYLYSSSYYKKLF. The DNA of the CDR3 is TGTGCCTTGTACCTTTATTCTTCGAGTTATTATAAGAAACTCTTT.

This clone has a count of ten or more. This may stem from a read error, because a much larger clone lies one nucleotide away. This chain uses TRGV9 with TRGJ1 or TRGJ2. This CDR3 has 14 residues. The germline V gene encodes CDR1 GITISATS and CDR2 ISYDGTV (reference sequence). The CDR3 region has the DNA TGTGCCTTGTGGGAGGTGCCCACTTATTATAAGGAACTCTTT. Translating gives CALWEVPTYYKELF.

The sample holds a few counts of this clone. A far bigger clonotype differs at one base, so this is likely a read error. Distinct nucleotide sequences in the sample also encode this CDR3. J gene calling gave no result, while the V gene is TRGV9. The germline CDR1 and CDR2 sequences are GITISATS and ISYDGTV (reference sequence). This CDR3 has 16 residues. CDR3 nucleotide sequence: TGTGCCTTGTGGGAGGCAATCAATACCACTGGTTGGTTCAAGATATTC. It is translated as CALWEAINTTGWFKIF.

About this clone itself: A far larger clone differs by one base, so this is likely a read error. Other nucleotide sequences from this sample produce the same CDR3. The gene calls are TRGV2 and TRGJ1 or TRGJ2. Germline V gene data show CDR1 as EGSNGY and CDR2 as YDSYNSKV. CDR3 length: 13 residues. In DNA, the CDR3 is TGTGCCACCTGGGACGGAATTTATTATAAAAAACTCTTT. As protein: CATWDGIYYKKLF.

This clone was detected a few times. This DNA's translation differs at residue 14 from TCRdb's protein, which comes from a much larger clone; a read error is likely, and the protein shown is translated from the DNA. CDR3 nucleotides: TGTGCCTTGTGGGAGGGAACCAAATTACAAGAGTTGGGCGAAAAAATCAAGGTATTT. Amino acids: CALWEGTKLQELGEKIKVF. This rearrangement joins TRGV9 to TRGJP. Matching the DNA to germline supplied the J gene, which TCRdb does not give. CDR1 and CDR2 from the germline V gene are GITISATS and ISYDGTV (reference sequence). CDR3 length: 19 residues.

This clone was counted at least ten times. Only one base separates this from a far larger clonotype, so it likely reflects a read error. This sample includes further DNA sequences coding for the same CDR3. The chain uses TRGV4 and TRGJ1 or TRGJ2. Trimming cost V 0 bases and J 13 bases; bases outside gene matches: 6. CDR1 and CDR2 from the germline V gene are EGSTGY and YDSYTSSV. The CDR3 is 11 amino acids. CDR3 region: CATWDGLKKLF. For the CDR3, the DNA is TGTGCCACCTGGGATGGGCTGAAAAAACTCTTT.

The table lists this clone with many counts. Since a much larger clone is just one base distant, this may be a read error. CDR3 sequence (DNA): TGTGCCACCTGGTCAAGTAGTGACTGGATCAAGACGTTT. Amino acids: CATWSSSDWIKTF. The V and J genes are TRGV8 and TRGJP2. TCRdb leaves out the J gene; it was filled in here by matching the DNA to germline. The CDR3 is 13 residues long. Germline CDR1 reads VENAVY; CDR2 reads YDSYNSRV.

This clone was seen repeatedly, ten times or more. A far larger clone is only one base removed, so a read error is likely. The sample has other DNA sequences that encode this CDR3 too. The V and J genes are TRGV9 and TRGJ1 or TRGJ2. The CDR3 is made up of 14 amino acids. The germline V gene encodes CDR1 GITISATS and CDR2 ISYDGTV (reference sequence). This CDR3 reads CALWDPIFYYKKLF. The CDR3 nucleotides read TGCGCCTTGTGGGACCCAATTTTCTATTATAAGAAACTCTTT.

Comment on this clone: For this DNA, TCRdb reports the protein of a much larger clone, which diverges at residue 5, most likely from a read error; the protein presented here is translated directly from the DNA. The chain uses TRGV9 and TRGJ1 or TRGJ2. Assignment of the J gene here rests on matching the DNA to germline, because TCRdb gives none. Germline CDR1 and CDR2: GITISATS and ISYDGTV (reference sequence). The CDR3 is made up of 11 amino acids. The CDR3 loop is CALWKVGKKLF. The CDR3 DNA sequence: TGTGCCTTGTGGAAGGTCGGAAAGAAACTCTTT.

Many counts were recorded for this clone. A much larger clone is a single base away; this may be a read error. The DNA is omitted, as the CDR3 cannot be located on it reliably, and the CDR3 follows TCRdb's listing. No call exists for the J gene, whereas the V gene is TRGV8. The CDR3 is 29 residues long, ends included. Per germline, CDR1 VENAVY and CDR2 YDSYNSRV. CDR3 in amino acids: CATWETIRNSLAVEQHLVSQVSIGRIQHF.

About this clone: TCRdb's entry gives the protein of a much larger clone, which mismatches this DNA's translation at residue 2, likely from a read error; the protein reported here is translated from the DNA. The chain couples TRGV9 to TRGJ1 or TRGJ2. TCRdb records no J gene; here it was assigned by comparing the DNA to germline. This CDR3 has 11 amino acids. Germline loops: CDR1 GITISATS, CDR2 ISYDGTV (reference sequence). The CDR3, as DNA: TGTACCTTGTGGGAGGGCCATAAGAAACTCTTT. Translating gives CTLWEGHKKLF.

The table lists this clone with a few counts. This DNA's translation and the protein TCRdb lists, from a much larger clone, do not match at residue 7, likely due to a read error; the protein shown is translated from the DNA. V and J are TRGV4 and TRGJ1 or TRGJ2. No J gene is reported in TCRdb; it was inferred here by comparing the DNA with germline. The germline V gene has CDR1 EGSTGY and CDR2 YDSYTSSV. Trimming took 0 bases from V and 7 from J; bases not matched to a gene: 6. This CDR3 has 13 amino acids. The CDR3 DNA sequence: TGTGCCACCTGGGATGGGCATGGATATAAGAAACTCTTT. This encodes CATWDGHGYKKLF.

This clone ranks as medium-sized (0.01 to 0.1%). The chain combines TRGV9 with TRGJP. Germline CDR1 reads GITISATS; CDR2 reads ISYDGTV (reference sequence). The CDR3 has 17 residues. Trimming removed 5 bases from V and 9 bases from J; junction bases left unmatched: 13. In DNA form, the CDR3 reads TGTGCCTTGTGGGGTCAAGAAGCAGGGTTGGGCAAAAAAATCAAGGTATTT. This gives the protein CALWGQEAGLGKKIKVF.

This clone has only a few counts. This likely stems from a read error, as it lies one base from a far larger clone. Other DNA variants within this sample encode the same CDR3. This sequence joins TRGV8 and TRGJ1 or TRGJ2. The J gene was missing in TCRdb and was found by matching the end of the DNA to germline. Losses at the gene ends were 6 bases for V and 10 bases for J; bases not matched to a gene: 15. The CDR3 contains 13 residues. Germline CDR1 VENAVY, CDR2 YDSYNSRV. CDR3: CATWNPPGYKKLF. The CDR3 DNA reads TGTGCCACCTGGAACCCCCCCGGTTACAAGAAACTCTTT.

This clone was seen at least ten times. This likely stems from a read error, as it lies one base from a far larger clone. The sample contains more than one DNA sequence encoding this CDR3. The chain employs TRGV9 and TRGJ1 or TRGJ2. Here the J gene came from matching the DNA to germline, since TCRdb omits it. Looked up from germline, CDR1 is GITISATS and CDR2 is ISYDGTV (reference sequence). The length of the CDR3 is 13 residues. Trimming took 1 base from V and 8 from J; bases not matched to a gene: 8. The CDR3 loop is CALWEVFWDKKLF. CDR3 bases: TGTGCCTTGTGGGAGGTCTTCTGGGATAAGAAACTCTTT.

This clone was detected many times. Written as DNA, the CDR3 is TGTGCCACCTGGGACCTACCGTTGGGGAAACTCTTT. Encoded protein: CATWDLPLGKLF. This sequence joins TRGV4 and TRGJ1 or TRGJ2. CDR3 length: 12 residues. V lost 4 bases and J lost 12; bases outside the gene matches: 12. The V gene's germline CDR1 is EGSTGY and CDR2 YDSYTSSV.

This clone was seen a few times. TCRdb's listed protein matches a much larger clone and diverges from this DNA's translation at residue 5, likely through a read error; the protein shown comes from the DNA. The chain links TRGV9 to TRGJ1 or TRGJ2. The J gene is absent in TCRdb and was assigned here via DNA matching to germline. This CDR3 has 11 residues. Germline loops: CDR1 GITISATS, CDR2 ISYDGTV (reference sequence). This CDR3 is CALWGVHGKLF. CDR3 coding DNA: TGTGCCTTGTGGGGGGTGCACGGGAAACTCTTT.

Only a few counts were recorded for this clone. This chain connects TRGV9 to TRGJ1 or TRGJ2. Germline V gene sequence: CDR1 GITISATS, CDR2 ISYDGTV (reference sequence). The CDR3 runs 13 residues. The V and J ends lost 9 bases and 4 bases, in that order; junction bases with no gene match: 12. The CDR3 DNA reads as TGTGCCTTGGAGGAATTCAAATATTATAAGAAACTCTTT. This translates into CALEEFKYYKKLF.

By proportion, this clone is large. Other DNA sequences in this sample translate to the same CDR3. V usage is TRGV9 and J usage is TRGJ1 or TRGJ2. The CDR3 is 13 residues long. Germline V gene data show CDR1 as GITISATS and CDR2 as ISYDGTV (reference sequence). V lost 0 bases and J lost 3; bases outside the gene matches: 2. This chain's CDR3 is CALWEVPYYKKLF. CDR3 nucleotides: TGTGCCTTGTGGGAGGTGCCTTATTATAAGAAACTCTTT.

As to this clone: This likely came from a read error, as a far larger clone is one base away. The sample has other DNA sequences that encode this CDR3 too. The CDR3: CALWEPPKKLF. The CDR3 nucleotides read TGTGCCCTGTGGGAACCACCTAAGAAACTCTTT. The V and J genes are TRGV9 and TRGJ1 or TRGJ2. The germline CDR1 and CDR2 sequences are GITISATS and ISYDGTV (reference sequence). The CDR3 has 11 amino acids.

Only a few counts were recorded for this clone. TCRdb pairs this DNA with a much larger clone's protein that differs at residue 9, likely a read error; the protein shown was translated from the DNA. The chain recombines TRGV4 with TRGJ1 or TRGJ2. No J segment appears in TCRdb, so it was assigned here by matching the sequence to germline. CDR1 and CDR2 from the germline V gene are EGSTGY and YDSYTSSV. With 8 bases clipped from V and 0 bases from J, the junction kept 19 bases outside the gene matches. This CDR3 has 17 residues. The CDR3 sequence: CATSEVSKNENYYKKLF. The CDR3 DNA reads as TGTGCCACCTCGGAAGTGAGTAAGAACGAGAATTATTATAAGAAACTCTTT.

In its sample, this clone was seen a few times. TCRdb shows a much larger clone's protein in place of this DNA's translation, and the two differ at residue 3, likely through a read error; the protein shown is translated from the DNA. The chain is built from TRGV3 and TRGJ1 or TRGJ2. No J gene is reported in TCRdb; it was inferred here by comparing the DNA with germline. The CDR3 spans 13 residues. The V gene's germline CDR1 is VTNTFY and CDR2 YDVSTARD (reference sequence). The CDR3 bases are TGTGCCCCCTGGGACAGGCACCGATATAAGAAACTCTTT. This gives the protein CAPWDRHRYKKLF.

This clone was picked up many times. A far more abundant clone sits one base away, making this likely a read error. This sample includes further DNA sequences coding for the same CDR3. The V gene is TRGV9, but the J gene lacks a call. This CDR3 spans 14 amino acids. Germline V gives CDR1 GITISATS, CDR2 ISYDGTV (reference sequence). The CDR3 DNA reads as TGTGCCTTGTGGGAGGTGTGGAATTATTATAAGAAGCTCTTT. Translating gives CALWEVWNYYKKLF.

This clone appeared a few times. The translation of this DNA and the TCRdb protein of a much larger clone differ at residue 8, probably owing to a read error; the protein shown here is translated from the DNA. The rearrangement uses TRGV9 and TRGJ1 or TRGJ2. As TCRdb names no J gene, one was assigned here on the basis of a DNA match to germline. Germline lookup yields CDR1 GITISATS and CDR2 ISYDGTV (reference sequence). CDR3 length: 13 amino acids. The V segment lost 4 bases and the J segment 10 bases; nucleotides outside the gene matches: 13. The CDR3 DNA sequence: TGTGCCTTGTGGGACCCCCTAACTTCAAAGAAACTCTTT. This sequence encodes CALWDPLTSKKLF.